Only a few counts were recorded for the clone carrying this TCR beta chain. Antigen: not known. The V end was cut by 0 bases, the J end by 3 bases, with 11 bases between. The CDR3 is made up of 15 amino acids. Germline V CDR1 and CDR2: MGHRA, YSYEKL. This entry is derived from a study of blood T cells in healthy people across ages. Study outcomes and limitations: There were more naive CD4+ cells and higher diversity in long-lived donors than in aged donors.

Per-sample PBMC isolation yielded at least 7 million cells. A second roughly 7 to 11 cycle PCR used barcoded and J-beta primers. TCRdb processed the 5' RACE reads anew with MiXCR; each CDR3 protein has one entry. The data show roughly 900,000 distinct CDR3 sequences, about 48% seen once. The material sequenced was blood. The sequence was collected from a young man in good health. The gene calls are TRBV4-1 and TRBJ1-2, with D tentatively TRBD1 (6 bases). The CDR3 here is CASSQDIGQYYGYTF. DNA for the CDR3: TGCGCCAGCAGCCAAGATATAGGACAGTACTATGGCTACACCTTC.